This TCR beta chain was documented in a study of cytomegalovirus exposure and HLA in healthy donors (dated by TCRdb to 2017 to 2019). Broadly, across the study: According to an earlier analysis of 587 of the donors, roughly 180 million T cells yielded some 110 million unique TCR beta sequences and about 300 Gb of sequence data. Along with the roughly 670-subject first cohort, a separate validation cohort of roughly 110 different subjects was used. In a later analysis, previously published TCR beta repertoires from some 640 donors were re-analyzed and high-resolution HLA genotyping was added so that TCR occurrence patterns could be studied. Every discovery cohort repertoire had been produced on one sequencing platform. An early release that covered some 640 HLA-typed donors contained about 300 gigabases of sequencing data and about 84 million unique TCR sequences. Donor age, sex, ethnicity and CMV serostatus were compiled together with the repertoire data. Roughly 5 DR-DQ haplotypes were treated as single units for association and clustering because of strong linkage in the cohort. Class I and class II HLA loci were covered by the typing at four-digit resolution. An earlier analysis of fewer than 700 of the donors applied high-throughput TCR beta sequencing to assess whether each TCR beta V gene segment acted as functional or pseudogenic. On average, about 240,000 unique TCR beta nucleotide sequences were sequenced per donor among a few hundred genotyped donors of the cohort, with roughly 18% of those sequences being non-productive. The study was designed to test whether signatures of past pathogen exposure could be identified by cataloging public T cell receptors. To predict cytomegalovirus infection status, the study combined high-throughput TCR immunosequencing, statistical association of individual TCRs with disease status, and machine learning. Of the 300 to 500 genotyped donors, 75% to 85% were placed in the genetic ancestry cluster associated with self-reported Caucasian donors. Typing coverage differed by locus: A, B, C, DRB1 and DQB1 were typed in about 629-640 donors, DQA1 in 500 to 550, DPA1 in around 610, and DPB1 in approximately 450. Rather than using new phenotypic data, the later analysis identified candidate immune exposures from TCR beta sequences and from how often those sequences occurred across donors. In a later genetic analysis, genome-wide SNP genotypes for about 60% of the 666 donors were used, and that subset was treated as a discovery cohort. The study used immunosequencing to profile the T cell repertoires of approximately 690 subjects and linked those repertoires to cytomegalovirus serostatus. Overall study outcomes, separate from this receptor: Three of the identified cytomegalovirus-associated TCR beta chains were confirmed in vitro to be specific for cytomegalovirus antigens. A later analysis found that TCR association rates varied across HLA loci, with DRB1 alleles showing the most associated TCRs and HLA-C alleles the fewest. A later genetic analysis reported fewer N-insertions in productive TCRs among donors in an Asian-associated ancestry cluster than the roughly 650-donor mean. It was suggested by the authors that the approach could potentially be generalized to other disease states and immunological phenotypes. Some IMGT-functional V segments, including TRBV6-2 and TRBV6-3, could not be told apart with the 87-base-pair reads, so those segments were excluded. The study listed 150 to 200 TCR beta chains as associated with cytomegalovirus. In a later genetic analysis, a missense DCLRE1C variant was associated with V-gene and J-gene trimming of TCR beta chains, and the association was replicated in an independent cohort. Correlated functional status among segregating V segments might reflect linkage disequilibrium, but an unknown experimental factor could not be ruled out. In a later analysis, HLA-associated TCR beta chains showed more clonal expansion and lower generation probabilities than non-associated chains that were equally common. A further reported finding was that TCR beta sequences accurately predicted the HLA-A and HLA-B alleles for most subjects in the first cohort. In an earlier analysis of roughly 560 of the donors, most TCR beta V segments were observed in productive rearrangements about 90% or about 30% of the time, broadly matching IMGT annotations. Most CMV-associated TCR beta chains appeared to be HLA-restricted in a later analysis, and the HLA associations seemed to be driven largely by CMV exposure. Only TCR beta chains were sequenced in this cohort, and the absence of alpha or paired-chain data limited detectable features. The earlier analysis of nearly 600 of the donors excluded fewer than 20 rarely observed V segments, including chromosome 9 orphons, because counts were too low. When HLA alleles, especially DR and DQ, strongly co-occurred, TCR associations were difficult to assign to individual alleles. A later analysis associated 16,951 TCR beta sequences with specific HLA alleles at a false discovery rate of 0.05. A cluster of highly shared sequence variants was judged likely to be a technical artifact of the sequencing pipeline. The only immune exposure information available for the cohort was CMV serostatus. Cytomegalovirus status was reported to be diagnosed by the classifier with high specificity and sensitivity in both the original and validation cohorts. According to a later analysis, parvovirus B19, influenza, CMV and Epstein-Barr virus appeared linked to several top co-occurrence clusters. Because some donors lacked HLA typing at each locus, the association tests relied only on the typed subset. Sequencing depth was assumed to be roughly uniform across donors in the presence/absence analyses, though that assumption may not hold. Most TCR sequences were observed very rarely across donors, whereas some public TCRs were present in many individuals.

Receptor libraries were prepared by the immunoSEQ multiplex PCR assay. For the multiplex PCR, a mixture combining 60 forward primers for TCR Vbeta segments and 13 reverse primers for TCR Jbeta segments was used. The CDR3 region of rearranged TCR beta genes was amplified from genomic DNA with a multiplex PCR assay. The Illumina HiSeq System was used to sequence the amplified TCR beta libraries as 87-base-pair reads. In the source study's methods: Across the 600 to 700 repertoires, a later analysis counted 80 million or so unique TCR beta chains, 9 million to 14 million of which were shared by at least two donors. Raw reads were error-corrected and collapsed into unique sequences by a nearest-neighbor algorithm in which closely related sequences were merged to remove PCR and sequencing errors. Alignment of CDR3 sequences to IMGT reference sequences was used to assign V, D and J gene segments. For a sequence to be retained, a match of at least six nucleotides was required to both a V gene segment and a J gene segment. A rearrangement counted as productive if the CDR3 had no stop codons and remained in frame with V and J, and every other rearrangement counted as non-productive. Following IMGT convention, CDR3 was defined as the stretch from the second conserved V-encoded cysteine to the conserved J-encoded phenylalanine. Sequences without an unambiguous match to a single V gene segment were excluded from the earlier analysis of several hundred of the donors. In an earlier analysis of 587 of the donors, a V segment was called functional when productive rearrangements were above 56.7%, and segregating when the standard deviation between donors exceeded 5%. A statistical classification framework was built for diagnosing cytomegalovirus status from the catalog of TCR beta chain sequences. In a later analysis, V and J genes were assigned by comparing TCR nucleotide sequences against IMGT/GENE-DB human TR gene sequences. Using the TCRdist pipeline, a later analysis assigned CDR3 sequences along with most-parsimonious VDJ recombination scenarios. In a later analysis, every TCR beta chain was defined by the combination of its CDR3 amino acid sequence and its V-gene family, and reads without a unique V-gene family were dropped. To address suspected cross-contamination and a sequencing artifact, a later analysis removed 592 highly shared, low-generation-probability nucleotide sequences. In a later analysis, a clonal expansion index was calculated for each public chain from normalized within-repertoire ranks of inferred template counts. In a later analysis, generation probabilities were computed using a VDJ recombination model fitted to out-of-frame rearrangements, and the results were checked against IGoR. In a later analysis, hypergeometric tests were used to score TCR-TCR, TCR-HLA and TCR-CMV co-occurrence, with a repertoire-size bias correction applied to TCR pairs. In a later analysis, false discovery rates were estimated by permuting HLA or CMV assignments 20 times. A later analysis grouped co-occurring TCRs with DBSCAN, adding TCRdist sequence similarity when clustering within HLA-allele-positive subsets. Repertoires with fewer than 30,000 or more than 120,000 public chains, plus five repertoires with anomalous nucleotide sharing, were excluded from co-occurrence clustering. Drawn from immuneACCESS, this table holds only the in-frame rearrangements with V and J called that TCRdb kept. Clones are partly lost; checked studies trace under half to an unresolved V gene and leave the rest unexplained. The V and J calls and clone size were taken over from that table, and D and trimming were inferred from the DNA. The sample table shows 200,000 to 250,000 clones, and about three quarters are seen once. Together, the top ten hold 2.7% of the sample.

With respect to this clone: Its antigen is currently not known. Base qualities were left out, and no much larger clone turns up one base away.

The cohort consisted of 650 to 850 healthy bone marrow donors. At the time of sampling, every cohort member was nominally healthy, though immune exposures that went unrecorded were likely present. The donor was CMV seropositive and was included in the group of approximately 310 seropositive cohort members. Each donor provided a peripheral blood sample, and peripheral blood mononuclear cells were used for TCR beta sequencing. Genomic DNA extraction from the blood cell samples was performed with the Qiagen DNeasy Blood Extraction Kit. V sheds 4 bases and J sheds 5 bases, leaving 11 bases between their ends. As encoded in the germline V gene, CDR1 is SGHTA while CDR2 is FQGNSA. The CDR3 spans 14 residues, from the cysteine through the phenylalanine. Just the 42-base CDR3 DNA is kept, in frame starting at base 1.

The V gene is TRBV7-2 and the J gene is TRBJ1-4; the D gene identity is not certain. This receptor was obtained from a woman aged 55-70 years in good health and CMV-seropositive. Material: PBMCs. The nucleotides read TGTGCCAGCAGCTCTTACTCCCCCAATGAAAAACTGTTTTTT. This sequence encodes CASSSYSPNEKLFF.